This TCR beta chain was obtained from a study of CD8+ T cells in alopecia areata. Germline assignment: CDR1 MGHRA and CDR2 YSYEKL. The CDR3 covers 14 residues. V dropped 4 bases and J dropped 1 base, with 10 bases sitting between them. Described treatment: oral pan-JAK inhibitor, 5-10 mg twice daily. Alopecia areata patients gave lesional scalp punch biopsies and peripheral blood samples. Extraction of RNA preceded its reverse transcription into cDNA, which served as the sequencing template. Data came from immunoSEQ multiplex PCR; TCRdb stores just in-frame clones and leaves some out. The sample contains hundreds of thousands of clones, more than 45% of which appear only once. A few counts support this clone.

The V gene is TRBV4-1, the J gene TRBJ1-1; tentatively, D is TRBD1 (6 bases). The sample here was CD4+ T cells sorted from blood, taken at week 24, from a patient treated with tofacitinib. This clonotype originated in a human donor with alopecia areata. The CDR3 nucleotides are TGCGCCAGCAGCCCCCTGGACAGGAACACTGAAGCTTTCTTT. Amino acid sequence: CASSPLDRNTEAFF.